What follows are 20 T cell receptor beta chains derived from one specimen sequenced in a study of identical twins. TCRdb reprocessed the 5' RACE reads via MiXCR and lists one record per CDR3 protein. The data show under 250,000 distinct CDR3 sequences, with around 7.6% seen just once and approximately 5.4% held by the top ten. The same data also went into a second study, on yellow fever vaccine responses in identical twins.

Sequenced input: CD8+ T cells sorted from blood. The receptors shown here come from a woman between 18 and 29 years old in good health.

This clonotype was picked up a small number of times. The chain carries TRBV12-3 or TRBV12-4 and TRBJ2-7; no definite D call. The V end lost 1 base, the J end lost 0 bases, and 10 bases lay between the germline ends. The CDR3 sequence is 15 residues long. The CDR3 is CASSLGTANSYEQYV. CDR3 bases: TGTGCCAGCAGTTTAGGGACCGCTAACTCCTACGAGCAGTACGTC.

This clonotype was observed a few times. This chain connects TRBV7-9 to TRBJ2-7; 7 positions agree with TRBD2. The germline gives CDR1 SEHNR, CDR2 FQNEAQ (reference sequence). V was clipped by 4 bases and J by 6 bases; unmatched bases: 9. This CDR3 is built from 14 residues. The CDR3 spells CASSSSGGTGEQYF. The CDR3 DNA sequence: TGTGCCAGCAGCTCCTCGGGGGGAACGGGCGAGCAGTACTTC.

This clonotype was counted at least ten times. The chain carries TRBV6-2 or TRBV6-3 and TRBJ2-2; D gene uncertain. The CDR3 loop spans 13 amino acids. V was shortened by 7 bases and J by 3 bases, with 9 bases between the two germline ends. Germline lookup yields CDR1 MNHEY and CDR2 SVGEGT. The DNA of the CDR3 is TGTGCCAGCAAGAGTGGGGACACCGGGGAGCTGTTTTTT. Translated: CASKSGDTGELFF.

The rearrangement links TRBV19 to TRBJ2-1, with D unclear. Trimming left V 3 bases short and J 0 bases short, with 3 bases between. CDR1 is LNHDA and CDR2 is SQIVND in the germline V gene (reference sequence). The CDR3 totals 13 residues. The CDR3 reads CASSMGSYNEQFF. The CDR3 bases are TGTGCCAGTAGTATGGGCTCCTACAATGAGCAGTTCTTC.

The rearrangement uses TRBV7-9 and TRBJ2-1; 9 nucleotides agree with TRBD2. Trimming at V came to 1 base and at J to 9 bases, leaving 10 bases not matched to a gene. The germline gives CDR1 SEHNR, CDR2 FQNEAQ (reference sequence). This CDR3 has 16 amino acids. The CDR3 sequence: CASSLGAGGISIEQFF. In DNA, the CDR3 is TGTGCCAGCAGCTTAGGGGCGGGAGGGATAAGTATTGAGCAGTTCTTC.

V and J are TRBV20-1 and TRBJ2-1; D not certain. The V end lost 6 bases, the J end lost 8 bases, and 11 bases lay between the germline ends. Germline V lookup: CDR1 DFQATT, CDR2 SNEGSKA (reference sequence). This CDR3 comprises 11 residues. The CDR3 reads CSAFPRDEQFF. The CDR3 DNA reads TGCAGTGCCTTTCCTAGGGATGAGCAGTTCTTC.

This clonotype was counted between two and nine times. The CDR3 reads CATSREVRWREDSYEQYF. Written as DNA, the CDR3 is TGTGCCACCAGCAGAGAGGTTCGATGGCGGGAGGACTCCTACGAGCAGTACTTC. V is TRBV15 and J is TRBJ2-7; 8 bases fit TRBD2. CDR1 LNHNV and CDR2 YYDKDF come from the germline V gene (reference sequence). The CDR3 contains 18 residues. The V and J ends lost 0 bases and 0 bases, in that order; junction bases with no gene match: 10.

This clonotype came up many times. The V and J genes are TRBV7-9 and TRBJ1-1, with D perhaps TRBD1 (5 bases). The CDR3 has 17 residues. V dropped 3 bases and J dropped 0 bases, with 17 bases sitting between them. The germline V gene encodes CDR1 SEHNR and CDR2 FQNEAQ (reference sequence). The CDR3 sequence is CASSLVGASLVNTEAFF. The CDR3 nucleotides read TGTGCCAGCAGCTTGGTAGGGGCTAGCTTGGTGAACACTGAAGCTTTCTTT.

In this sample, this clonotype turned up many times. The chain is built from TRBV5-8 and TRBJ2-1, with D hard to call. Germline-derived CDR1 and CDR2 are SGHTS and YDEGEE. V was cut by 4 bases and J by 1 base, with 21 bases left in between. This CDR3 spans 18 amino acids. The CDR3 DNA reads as TGTGCCAGCAGCCCGTACCTCTTATACGAGAATTCCTACAATGAGCAGTTCTTC. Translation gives CASSPYLLYENSYNEQFF.

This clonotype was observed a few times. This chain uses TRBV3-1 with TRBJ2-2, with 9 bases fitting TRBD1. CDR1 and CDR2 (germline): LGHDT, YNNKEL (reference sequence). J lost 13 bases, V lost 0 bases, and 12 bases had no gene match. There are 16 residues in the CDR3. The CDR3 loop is CASSQEAGQGPWGLFF. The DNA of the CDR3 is TGTGCCAGCAGCCAAGAAGCGGGACAGGGTCCTTGGGGGCTGTTTTTT. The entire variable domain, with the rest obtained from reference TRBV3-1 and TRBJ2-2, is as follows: DTAVSQTPKYLVTQMGNDKSIKCEQNLGHDTMYWYKQDSKKFLKIMFSYNNKELIINETVPNRFSPKSPDKAHLNLHINSLELGDSAVYFCASSQEAGQGPWGLFFGEGSRLTVL.

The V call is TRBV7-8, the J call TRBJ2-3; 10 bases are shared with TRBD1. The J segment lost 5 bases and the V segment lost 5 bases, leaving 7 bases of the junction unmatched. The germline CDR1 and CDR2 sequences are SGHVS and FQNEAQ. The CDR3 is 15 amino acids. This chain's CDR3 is CASSMSGTGEDTQYF. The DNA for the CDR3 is TGTGCCAGCAGCATGTCCGGGACAGGGGAAGATACGCAGTATTTT.

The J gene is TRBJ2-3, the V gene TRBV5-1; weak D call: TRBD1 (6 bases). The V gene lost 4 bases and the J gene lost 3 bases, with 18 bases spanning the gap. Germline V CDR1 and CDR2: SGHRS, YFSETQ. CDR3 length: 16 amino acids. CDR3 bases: TGCGCCAGCAGCAAGGGGGTACTACAATCGACAGATACGCAGTATTTT. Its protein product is CASSKGVLQSTDTQYF. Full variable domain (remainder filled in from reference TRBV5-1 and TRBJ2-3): KAGVTQTPRYLIKTRGQQVTLSCSPISGHRSVSWYQQTPGQGLQFLFEYFSETQRNKGNFPGRFSGRQFSNSRSEMNVSTLELGDSALYLCASSKGVLQSTDTQYFGPGTRLTVL.

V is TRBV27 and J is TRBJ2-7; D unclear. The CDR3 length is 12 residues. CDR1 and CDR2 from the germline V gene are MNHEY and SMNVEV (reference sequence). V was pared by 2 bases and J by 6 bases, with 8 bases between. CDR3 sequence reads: CASSLPSREQYF. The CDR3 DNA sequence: TGTGCCAGCAGTTTACCCTCCCGCGAGCAGTACTTC.

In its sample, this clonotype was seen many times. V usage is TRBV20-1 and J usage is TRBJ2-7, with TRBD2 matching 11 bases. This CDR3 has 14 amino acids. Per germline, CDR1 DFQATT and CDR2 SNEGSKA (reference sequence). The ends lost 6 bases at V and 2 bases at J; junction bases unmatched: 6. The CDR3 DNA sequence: TGCAGTGCCGGGACTAGCGGTCCCCCCTACGAGCAGTACTTC. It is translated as CSAGTSGPPYEQYF.

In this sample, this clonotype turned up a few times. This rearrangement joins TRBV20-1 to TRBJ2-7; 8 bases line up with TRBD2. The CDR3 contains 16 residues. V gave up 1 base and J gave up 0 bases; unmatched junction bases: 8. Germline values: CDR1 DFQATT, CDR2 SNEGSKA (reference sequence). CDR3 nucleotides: TGCAGTGCTAGAGTAACAGAAGCGGGAGACTCCTACGAGCAGTACTTC. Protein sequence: CSARVTEAGDSYEQYF.

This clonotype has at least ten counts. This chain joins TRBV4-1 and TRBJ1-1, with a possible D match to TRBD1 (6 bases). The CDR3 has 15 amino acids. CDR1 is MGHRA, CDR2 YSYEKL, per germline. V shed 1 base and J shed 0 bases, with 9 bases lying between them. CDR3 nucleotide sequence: TGCGCCAGCAGCCAAGGTCACAGGGTGAACACTGAAGCTTTCTTT. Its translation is CASSQGHRVNTEAFF.

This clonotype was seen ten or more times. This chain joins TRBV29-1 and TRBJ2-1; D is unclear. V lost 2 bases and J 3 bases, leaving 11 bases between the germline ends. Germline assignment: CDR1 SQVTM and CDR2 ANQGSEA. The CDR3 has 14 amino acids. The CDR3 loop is CSVEMRTDYNEQFF. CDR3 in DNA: TGCAGCGTTGAAATGAGGACGGACTACAATGAGCAGTTCTTC.

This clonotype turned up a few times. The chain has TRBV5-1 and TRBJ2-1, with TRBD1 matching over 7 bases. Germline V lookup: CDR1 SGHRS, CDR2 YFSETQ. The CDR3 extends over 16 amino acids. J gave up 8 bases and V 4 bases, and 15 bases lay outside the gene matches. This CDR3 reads CASSPPLDRVLDEQFF. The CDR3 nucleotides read TGCGCCAGCAGCCCCCCCCTAGACAGGGTCTTGGATGAGCAGTTCTTC.

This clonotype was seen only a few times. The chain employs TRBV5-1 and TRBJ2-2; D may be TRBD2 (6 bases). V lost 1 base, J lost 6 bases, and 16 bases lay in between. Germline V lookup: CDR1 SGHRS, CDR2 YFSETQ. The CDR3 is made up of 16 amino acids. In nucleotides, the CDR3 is TGCGCCAGCAGCTTGTCTTCACTAGCCGGGGCCGGGGAGCTGTTTTTT. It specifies CASSLSSLAGAGELFF.

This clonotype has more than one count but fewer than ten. CDR3 DNA sequence: TGTGCCACCAGCAGAGATCCCGGGAGGGTTTTCACCGGGGAGCTGTTTTTT. It specifies CATSRDPGRVFTGELFF. The V and J genes are TRBV15 and TRBJ2-2; 8 nucleotides match TRBD2. The CDR3 loop spans 17 amino acids. Germline assignment: CDR1 LNHNV and CDR2 YYDKDF (reference sequence). The ends lost 0 bases at V and 4 bases at J; junction bases unmatched: 7.